This is a list of T cell receptor beta chains from one sample in a study of control samples from healthy donors and cancer patients. The method was immunoSEQ multiplex PCR; TCRdb's version includes in-frame clones alone and lacks a portion of them. The table shows 150,000 to 200,000 clones, with 90% occurring only once. The sequenced sample consisted of blood. These receptor sequences come from a woman aged 45-65 years in good health. CDR3s include the opening cysteine and the closing phenylalanine or tryptophan. The D gene is left open where the match is weak. The size of a clone is reported for some rows only, either as once, few or many, or as a class for expanded clones.

- TRBJ2-5 TRBV7-6 TRBD2 CASSFQTSRETQYF TGTGCCAGCAGCTTCCAGACTAGCCGCGAGACCCAGTACTTC
- TRBJ1-1 TRBV28 - CASSLSGNTEAFF TGTGCCAGCAGCCTCTCGGGGAACACTGAAGCTTTCTTT
- TRBJ2-3 TRBV4-1 - CASSQGLISTDTQYF TGCGCCAGCAGCCAAGGGCTAATTAGCACAGATACGCAGTATTTT
- TRBJ2-3 TRBV5-1 TRBD2 CASSLFGTSDTDTQYF TGCGCCAGCAGCTTGTTCGGCACTAGCGACACAGATACGCAGTATTTT
- TRBJ2-4 TRBV5-6 - CASSAFGAGKNIQYF TGTGCCAGCAGCGCCTTCGGGGCGGGCAAAAACATTCAGTACTTC
- TRBJ2-3 TRBV4-1 - CASSQVWTNPRGTDTQYF TGCGCCAGCAGCCAAGTGTGGACCAACCCTCGGGGCACAGATACGCAGTATTTT
once TRBJ1-6 TRBV28 - CASSPPVLPLHF TGTGCCAGCAGTCCCCCAGTCCTACCCCTCCACTTT
- TRBJ1-4 TRBV19 TRBD1 CASRTGVKLFF TGTGCCAGTAGGACAGGGGTCAAACTGTTTTTT
- TRBJ1-2 TRBV14 - CASSPLGRNYGYTF TGTGCCAGCAGCCCTCTCGGGCGTAACTATGGCTACACCTTC
- TRBJ2-7 TRBV5-3 - CARSSPDSYEQYF TGTGCCAGAAGCTCCCCGGACAGCTACGAGCAGTACTTC
- TRBJ2-2 TRBV5-1 - CASSLEGLSGAGELFF TGCGCCAGCAGCTTGGAAGGCTTATCAGGGGCCGGGGAGCTGTTTTTT
- TRBJ1-4 TRBV6-5 - CASGGPTNEKLFF TGTGCCAGCGGAGGGCCCACTAATGAAAAACTGTTTTTT
- TRBJ2-5 TRBV18 - CASSPPNGETQYF TGTGCCAGCTCACCACCTAACGGGGAGACCCAGTACTTC
- TRBJ2-5 TRBV9 - CASSAWGTQETQYF TGTGCCAGCAGCGCGTGGGGGACCCAAGAGACCCAGTACTTC
- TRBJ1-5 TRBV6-5 - CASSYSGPNQPQHF TGTGCCAGCAGTTACTCTGGTCCCAATCAGCCCCAGCATTTT
- TRBJ2-2 TRBV5-5 - CASSLGDLDTGELFF TGTGCCAGCAGCTTAGGGGACTTAGACACCGGGGAGCTGTTTTTT
- TRBJ2-1 TRBV5-1 - CASSSTPSSYNEQFF TGCGCCAGCAGCTCAACTCCCAGCTCCTACAATGAGCAGTTCTTC
once TRBJ1-4 TRBV27 TRBD1 CASSLWGTGNEKLFF TGTGCCAGCAGTTTATGGGGGACAGGGAATGAAAAACTGTTTTTT
- TRBJ2-1 TRBV7-7 - CASSKDRAVLDEQFF TGTGCCAGCAGCAAAGACCGGGCAGTCCTGGATGAGCAGTTCTTC
- TRBJ2-1 TRBV5-1 TRBD2 CASSRLAGGLDEQFF TGCGCCAGCAGCAGACTAGCGGGGGGGCTGGATGAGCAGTTCTTC
few TRBJ2-3 TRBV5-1 TRBD1 CASSSGGSTDTQYF TGCGCCAGCAGCTCAGGGGGCAGCACAGATACGCAGTATTTT
- TRBJ1-5 TRBV6-1 TRBD1 CASSDLGTVNSNQPQHF TGTGCCAGCAGTGATTTGGGGACAGTAAATAGCAATCAGCCCCAGCATTTT
- TRBJ2-7 TRBV5-1 TRBD1 CASSPGTEGLEQYF TGCGCCAGCAGCCCCGGGACAGAAGGGCTCGAGCAGTACTTC
- TRBJ1-2 TRBV30 TRBD1 CAWSRDRGSRGYTF TGTGCCTGGAGTAGGGACAGGGGCTCTAGGGGCTACACCTTC
- TRBJ2-7 TRBV27 - CASSSPPNSYEQYF TGTGCCAGCAGTTCTCCTCCGAACTCCTACGAGCAGTACTTC
- TRBJ2-3 TRBV2 TRBD2 CASSRAGEGDTQYF TGTGCCAGCAGTAGGGCGGGGGAAGGGGATACGCAGTATTTT
- TRBJ1-3 TRBV5-3 - CARSFGFYSGNTIYF TGTGCCAGAAGCTTCGGTTTCTACTCTGGAAACACCATATATTTT
- TRBJ2-5 TRBV5-1 - CASSLARETQYF TGCGCCAGCAGCTTGGCCCGAGAGACCCAGTACTTC
few TRBJ2-4 TRBV5-1 - CASSSGQPPLAKNIQYF TGCGCCAGCAGCTCCGGACAGCCCCCCCTAGCCAAAAACATTCAGTACTTC
- TRBJ2-2 TRBV6-5 - CASSPRWAGELFF TGTGCCAGCAGTCCTAGGTGGGCCGGGGAGCTGTTTTTT
- TRBJ1-1 TRBV7-9 - CASSLSLEAFF TGTGCCAGCAGCTTGAGTCTGGAGGCTTTCTTT
once TRBJ2-2 TRBV5-4 - CASSLVNSAAGELFF TGTGCCAGCAGCTTGGTTAATAGCGCTGCCGGGGAGCTGTTTTTT
- TRBJ1-1 TRBV25-1 - CASSESTRGSEAFF TGTGCCAGCAGTGAGTCCACAAGGGGCTCTGAAGCTTTCTTT
- TRBJ1-3 TRBV30 - CAWSGAGRSSGNTIYF TGTGCCTGGAGTGGGGCGGGCCGATCCTCTGGAAACACCATATATTTT
once TRBJ2-1 TRBV28 - CASGLWYNEQFF TGTGCCAGCGGACTCTGGTACAATGAGCAGTTCTTC
- TRBJ2-4 TRBV6-5 - CASSTQGMAKNIQYF TGTGCCAGCAGCACCCAGGGGATGGCCAAAAACATTCAGTACTTC
- TRBJ2-7 TRBV4-1 - CASSQDLGRVGYEQYF TGCGCCAGCAGCCAAGATCTGGGCAGGGTTGGCTACGAGCAGTACTTC